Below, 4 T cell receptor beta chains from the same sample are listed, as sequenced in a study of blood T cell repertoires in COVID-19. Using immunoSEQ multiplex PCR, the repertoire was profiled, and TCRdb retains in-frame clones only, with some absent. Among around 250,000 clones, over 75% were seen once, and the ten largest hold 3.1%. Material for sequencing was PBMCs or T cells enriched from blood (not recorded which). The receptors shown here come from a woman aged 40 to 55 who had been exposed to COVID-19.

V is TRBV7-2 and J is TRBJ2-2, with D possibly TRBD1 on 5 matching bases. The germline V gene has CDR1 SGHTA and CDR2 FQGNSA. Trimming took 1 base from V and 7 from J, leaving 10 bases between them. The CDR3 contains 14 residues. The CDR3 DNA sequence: TGTGCCAGCAGCTTAGGGGGCGAATACGGGGAGCTGTTTTTT. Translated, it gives CASSLGGEYGELFF.

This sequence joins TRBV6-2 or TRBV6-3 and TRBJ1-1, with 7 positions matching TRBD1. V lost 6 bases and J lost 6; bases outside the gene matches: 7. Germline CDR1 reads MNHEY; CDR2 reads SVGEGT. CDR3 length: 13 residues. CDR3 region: CASSNLQGAEAFF. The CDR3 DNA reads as TGTGCCAGCAGCAACCTTCAGGGGGCTGAAGCTTTCTTT.

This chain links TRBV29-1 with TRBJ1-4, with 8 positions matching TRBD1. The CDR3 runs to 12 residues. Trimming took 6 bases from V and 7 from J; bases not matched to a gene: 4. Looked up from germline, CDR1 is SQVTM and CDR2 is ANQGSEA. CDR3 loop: CSVSDRAEKLFF. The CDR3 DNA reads TGCAGCGTCTCGGACAGGGCTGAAAAACTGTTTTTT.

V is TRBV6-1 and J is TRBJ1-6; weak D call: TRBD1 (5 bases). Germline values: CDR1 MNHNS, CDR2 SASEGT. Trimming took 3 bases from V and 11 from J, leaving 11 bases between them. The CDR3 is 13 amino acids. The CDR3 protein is CASSEDPGAPLHF. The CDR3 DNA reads TGTGCCAGCAGTGAGGACCCGGGGGCACCCCTCCACTTT.